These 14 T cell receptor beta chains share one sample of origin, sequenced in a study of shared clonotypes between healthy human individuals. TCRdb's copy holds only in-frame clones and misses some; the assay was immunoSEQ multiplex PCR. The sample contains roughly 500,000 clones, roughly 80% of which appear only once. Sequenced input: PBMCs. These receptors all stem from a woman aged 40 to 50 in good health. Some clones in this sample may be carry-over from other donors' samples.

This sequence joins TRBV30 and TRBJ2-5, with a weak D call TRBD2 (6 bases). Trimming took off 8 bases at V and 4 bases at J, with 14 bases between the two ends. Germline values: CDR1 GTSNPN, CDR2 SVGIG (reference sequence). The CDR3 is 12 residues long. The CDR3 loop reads CAQRGIGETQYF. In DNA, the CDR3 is TGTGCCCAACGGGGGATTGGAGAGACCCAGTACTTC.

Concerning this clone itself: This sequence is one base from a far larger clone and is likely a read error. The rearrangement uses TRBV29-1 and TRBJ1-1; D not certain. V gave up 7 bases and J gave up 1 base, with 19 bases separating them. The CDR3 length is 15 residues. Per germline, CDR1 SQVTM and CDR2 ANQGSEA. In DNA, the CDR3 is TGCAGCGCCGATCCTCCTACAAGATGGAACACTGAAGCTTTCTTT. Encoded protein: CSADPPTRWNTEAFF.

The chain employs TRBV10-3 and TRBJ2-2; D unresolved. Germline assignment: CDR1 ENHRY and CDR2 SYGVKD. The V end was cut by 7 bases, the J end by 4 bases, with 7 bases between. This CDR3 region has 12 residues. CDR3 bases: TGTGCCATCAACAGAGGCACCGGGGAGCTGTTTTTT. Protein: CAINRGTGELFF.

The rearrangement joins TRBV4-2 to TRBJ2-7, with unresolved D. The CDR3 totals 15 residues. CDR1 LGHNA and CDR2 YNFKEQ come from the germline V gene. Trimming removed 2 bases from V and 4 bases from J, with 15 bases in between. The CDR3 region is CASSQRSAGDYEQYF. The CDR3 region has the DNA TGTGCCAGCAGCCAACGCTCAGCCGGAGATTACGAGCAGTACTTC.

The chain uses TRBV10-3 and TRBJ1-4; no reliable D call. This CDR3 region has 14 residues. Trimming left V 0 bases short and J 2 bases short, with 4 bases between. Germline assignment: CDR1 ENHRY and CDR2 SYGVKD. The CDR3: CAISESNTNEKLFF. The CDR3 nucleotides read TGTGCCATCAGTGAGTCGAACACTAATGAAAAACTGTTTTTT.

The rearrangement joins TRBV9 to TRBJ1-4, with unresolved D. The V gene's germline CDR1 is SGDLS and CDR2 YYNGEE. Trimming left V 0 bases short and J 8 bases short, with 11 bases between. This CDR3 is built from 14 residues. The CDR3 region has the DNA TGTGCCAGCAGCGTAGACCCCCTAGGGGAAAAACTGTTTTTT. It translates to CASSVDPLGEKLFF. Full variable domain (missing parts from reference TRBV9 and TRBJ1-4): DSGVTQTPKHLITATGQRVTLRCSPRSGDLSVYWYQQSLDQGLQFLIQYYNGEERAKGNILERFSAQQFPDLHSELNLSSLELGDSALYFCASSVDPLGEKLFFGSGTQLSVL.

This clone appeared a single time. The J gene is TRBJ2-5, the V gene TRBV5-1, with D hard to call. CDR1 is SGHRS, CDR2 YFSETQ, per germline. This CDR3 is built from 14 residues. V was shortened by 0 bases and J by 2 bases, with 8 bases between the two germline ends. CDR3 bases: TGCGCCAGCAGCTTGGTCCCAGGTCAAGAGACCCAGTACTTC. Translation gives CASSLVPGQETQYF.

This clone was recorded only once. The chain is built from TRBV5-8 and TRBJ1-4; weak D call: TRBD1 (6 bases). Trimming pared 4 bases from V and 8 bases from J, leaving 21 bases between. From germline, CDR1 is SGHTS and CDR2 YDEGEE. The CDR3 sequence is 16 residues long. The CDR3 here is CASSPYQGTSSEKLFF. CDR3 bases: TGTGCCAGCAGCCCGTATCAGGGGACGAGCAGCGAAAAACTGTTTTTT.

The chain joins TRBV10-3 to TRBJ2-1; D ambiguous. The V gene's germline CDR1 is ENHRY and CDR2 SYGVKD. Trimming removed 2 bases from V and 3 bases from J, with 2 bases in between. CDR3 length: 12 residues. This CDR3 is CAISENYNEQFF. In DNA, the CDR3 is TGTGCCATCAGTGAGAACTACAATGAGCAGTTCTTC.

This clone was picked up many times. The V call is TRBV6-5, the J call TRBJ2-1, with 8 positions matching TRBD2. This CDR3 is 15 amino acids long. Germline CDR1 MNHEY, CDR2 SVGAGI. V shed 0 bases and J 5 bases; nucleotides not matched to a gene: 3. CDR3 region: CASSYSTGGDNEQFF. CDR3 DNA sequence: TGTGCCAGCAGTTACTCTACGGGAGGGGACAATGAGCAGTTCTTC.

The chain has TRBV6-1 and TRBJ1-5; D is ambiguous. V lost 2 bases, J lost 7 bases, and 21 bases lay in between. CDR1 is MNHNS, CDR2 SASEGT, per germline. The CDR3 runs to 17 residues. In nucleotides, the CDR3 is TGTGCCAGCAGTGAAATAGGGTCAGTCCGGCTGTCACAGCCCCAGCATTTT. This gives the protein CASSEIGSVRLSQPQHF.

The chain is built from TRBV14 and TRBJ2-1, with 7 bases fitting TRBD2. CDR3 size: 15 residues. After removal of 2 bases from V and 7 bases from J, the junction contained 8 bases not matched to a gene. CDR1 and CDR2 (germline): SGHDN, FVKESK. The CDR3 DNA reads TGTGCCAGCAGCCAATTACTAGCGCTCAGTAATGAGCAGTTCTTC. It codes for CASSQLLALSNEQFF.

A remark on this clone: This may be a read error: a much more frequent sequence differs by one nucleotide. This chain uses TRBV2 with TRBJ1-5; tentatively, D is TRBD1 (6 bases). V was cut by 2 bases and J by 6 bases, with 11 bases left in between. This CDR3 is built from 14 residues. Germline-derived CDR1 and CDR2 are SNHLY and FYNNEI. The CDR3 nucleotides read TGTGCCAGCAGTGAACAGCCAGGGGCTCAGCCCCAGCATTTT. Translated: CASSEQPGAQPQHF.

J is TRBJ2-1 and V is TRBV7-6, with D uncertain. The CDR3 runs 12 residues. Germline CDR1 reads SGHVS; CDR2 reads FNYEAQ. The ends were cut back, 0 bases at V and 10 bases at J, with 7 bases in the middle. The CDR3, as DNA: TGTGCCAGCAGCTTAGCGTCCGGAGAGCAGTTCTTC. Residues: CASSLASGEQFF.